This T cell receptor beta chain was documented in a study of T-cell reconstitution after alpha-beta-depleted transplantation in children (dated by TCRdb to about 2016). Some background on the complete study: T-cell immune reconstitution after TCRalphabeta/CD19-depleted allogeneic hematopoietic cell transplantation in children was quantitatively tracked in the study by means of TCR repertoire profiling.

V drops 3 bases and J drops 2 bases, leaving 15 bases in between. CDR1 is given as ENHRY and CDR2 as SYGVKD, both from the germline V gene. Measured from the cysteine to the phenylalanine, the CDR3 is 16 residues long. The retained sequence is limited to the CDR3, 48 bases, with the frame set at the first base. Library preparation employed PCR. Sequenced using an Illumina HiSeq 2500. To normalize quantification of the TCRbeta repertoire, the TCR libraries were built with molecular barcoding that relied on unique molecular identifiers. TCRdb trimmed public reads at Q25 via fastp, called clones via MiXCR and kept in-frame beta chains. For every CDR3 protein sequence, its rows merge into one entry that carries the most common genes and DNA. This sample is represented by some 280,000 distinct CDR3 sequences; more than 9% of them were singletons. The top ten clones comprise around a tenth of the sample.

As for this clonotype: Its antigen remains unidentified. Base qualities are not provided; no much larger clone lies one nucleotide away.

The source is a human donor who donated a stem cell graft to a child with SCID. The sequence is built from TRBV10-3 and TRBJ2-3, and possibly TRBD2, on 5 matching bases. Material: PBMCs from the stem cell graft donor, obtained from the stem cell graft. The sequence in DNA is TGTGCCATCAGTGATACTAGGGTCCAGACCACAGATACGCAGTATTTT. It specifies CAISDTRVQTTDTQYF.